This entry features one T cell receptor beta chain sequence. The sample has other DNA sequences that encode this CDR3 too. Germline V CDR1 and CDR2: GTSNPN, SVGIG (reference sequence). With V trimmed by 3 bases and J by 6 bases, 4 bases remained unmatched. The CDR3 is 13 amino acids. This sample stems from a study of cytomegalovirus exposure and HLA in healthy donors. This PCR relied on a set of 60 Vbeta primers and 13 Jbeta primers. Measured with immunoSEQ multiplex PCR; TCRdb has only the in-frame clones, and not every one. The profile shows roughly 220,000 clones, around 75% of them singletons. The sequence derives from a woman aged 30 to 39 in good health and CMV-seronegative. Sequencing was performed on PBMCs. The chain is built from TRBV30 and TRBJ1-5; 8 nucleotides agree with TRBD1. Here the CDR3 reads CAWSADRVQPQHF. Here the CDR3 DNA reads TGTGCCTGGAGCGCGGACAGGGTTCAGCCCCAGCATTTT.